This TCR beta chain is from a study of OX40 agonist ivuxolimab in advanced cancers. Study summary: Each dose-escalation patient presented with hepatocellular carcinoma, melanoma, renal cell or head and neck cancer.

This clone appeared a few times. The V and J ends lost 4 bases and 1 base respectively, with 10 bases between them. The CDR3 sequence is 14 residues long. The germline gives CDR1 MDHEN, CDR2 SYDVKM. The repertoire was sequenced with immunoSEQ multiplex PCR; TCRdb's copy has only in-frame clones and lacks some. Of some 130,000 clones listed, over 75% were seen once; the top ten hold 0.95% to 1.4%. V and J are TRBV28 and TRBJ1-2; D possibly corresponds to TRBD1 (6 bases). The material sequenced was CD4+ or CD8+ T cells sorted from blood, taken in a trial of the OX40 agonist ivuxolimab. This receptor was taken from an adult with an advanced solid tumor such as melanoma, head and neck, liver or kidney cancer. The CDR3 DNA reads as TGTGCCAGCAGTTCGATACAGGGTAACTATGGCTACACCTTC. Translating gives CASSSIQGNYGYTF.